What follows is one T cell receptor beta chain and its context. The data were obtained in a study of blood T cell repertoires in COVID-19. Study details: Samples came from the United States, Italy and Spain, spanning acute and convalescent COVID-19. PBMCs, B-cell-depleted T cells, or T cells provided the cDNA or gDNA that made up the material.

This CDR3 spans 15 amino acids. With 4 bases clipped from V and 11 bases from J, the junction kept 11 bases outside the gene matches. The V gene's germline CDR1 is SGHVS and CDR2 FQNEAQ. Original analysis: Reference gene primers were amplified, and this amplification served to estimate nucleated cell counts. Here immunoSEQ multiplex PCR was the method, and the copy in TCRdb shows in-frame clones only, minus some. The V and J calls and clone size are taken from that table; D and trimming were inferred from the DNA. The sample gives under 250,000 clones, around 82% of which show up once; around 5.8% is in the top ten.

The J gene is TRBJ2-3, the V gene TRBV7-8, with TRBD1 matching over 11 bases. This sequence was found in a woman between 65 and 79 years old with acute or convalescent COVID-19. The source material was peripheral blood. This chain's CDR3 is CASSSLAGQGAGQYF. CDR3 nucleotides: TGTGCCAGCAGCTCTCTTGCTGGACAGGGGGCTGGGCAGTATTTT.